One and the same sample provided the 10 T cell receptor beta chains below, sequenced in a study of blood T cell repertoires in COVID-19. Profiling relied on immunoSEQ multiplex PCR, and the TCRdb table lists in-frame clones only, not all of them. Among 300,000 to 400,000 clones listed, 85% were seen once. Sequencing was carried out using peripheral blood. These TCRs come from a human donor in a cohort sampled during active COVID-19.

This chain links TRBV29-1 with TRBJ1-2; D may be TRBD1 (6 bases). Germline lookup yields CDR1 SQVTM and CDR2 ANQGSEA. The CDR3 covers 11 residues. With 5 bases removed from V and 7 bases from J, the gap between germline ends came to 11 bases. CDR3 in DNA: TGCAGCGTTAACCAGGGGATTGGCTACACCTTC. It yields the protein CSVNQGIGYTF.

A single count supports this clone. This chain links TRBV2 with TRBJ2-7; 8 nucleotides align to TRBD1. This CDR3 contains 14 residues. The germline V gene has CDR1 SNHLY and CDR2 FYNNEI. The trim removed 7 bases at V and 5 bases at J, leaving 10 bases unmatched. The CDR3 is CASNVPDRANEQYF. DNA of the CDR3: TGTGCCAGCAACGTTCCGGACAGGGCTAACGAGCAGTACTTC.

The CDR3 loop reads CASSPFTGGYGYTF. DNA for the CDR3: TGTGCCAGCAGCCCGTTTACAGGGGGCTATGGCTACACCTTC. The genes are TRBV3-1 (or the pseudogene TRBV3-2) and TRBJ1-2; 8 nucleotides agree with TRBD1. Germline CDR1 reads LGHDT; CDR2 reads YNNKEL (reference sequence). The CDR3 is made up of 14 amino acids. Losses at the gene ends were 4 bases for V and 4 bases for J; bases not matched to a gene: 5.

CDR3 in amino acids: CASSLGTLISGNTIYF. The CDR3 DNA reads as TGTGCCAGCAGCCTTGGGACACTGATCTCTGGAAACACCATATATTTT. This sequence joins TRBV11-1 and TRBJ1-3; D might be TRBD1 (6 bases). In germline, CDR1 is SGHAT, CDR2 FQDESV (reference sequence). The V end was cut by 5 bases, the J end by 0 bases, with 14 bases between. This CDR3 is 16 amino acids long. The full variable domain, in which reference TRBV11-1 and TRBJ1-3 provide the parts outside the CDR3, is EAEVAQSPRYKITEKSQAVAFWCDPISGHATLYWYRQILGQGPELLVQFQDESVVDDSQLPKDRFSAERLKGVDSTLKIQPAELGDSAMYLCASSLGTLISGNTIYFGEGSWLTVV.

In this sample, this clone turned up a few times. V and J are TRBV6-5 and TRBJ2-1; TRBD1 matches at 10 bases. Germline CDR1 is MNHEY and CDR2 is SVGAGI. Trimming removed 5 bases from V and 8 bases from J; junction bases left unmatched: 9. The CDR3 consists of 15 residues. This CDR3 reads CASSRTGGKVYEQFF. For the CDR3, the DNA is TGTGCCAGCAGTCGGACAGGGGGGAAGGTCTATGAGCAGTTCTTC.

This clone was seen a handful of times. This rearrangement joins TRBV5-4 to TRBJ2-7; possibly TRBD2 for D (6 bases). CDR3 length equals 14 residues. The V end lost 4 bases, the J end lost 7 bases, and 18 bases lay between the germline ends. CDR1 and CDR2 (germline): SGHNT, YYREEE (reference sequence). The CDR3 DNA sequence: TGTGCCAGCAGCCGGGACTTGGATAGGCGGGAGCAGTACTTC. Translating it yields CASSRDLDRREQYF.

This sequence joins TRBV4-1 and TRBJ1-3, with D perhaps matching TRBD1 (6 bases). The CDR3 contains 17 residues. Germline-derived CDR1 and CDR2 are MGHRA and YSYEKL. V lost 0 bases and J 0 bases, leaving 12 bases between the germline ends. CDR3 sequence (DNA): TGCGCCAGCAGCCAAGATCGGGACATCAGCTCTGGAAACACCATATATTTT. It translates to CASSQDRDISSGNTIYF.

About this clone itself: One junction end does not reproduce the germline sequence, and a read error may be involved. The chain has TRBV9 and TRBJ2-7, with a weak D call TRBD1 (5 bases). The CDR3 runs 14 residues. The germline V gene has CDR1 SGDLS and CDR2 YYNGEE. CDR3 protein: CASSSGQGTYKQYF. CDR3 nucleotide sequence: TGTGCCAGCAGCTCAGGGCAGGGAACCTACAAGCAGTACTTC.

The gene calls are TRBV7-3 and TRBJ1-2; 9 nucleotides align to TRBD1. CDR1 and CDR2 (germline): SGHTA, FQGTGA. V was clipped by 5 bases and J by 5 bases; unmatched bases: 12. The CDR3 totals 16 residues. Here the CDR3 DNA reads TGTGCCAGCAGCGCCACAGGGGGCGCTTCCCTATATGGCTACACCTTC. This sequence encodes CASSATGGASLYGYTF.

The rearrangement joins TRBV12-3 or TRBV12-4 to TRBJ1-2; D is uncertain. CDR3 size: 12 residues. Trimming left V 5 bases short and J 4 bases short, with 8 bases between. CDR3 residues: CASSAHSYGYTF. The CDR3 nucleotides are TGTGCCAGCAGTGCCCACAGCTATGGCTACACCTTC.